This TCR beta chain was captured in a study of Graves' ophthalmopathy and Graves' hyperthyroidism. Background on the study: At initial diagnosis, peripheral blood was obtained, and this preceded any treatment.

From RNA, the CDR3 regions of TCR beta chains were amplified and sequenced. First-round RT-PCR employed HTBI primers, with a second-round multiplex PCR after it. TCRdb re-derived calls from the multiplex PCR reads in MiXCR, one entry per CDR3 protein. Of a few hundred thousand distinct CDR3 sequences listed, roughly 15% are singletons. This clonotype has at least ten counts. Antigen unknown. The CDR3 contains 16 residues. Trimming cost V 6 bases and J 5 bases; bases outside gene matches: 11. Germline CDR1 is MNHEY and CDR2 is SVGAGI. Notes on the study in general: Between ophthalmopathy and stable hyperthyroidism, a 13-signature model drew a separation with roughly 85% sensitivity and less than 83% specificity. For predicting ophthalmopathy progression, the model had nearly 71% sensitivity and nearly 75% specificity.

The material sequenced was peripheral blood. The chain combines TRBV6-5 with TRBJ2-7; 12 nucleotides line up with TRBD1. The source of this sequence is an adult man with Graves' ophthalmopathy. The CDR3 spells CASSSSGTGGYDEQYF. CDR3 sequence (DNA): TGTGCCAGCAGCTCCTCCGGGACAGGGGGCTACGACGAGCAGTACTTC.